This T cell receptor (beta chain) was profiled in a study of blood T cell repertoires in COVID-19 (dated by TCRdb to 2018 to 2021). Some background on the complete study: The collaborator samples originated in the United States, Italy and Spain and spanned the acute and convalescent phases of COVID-19. Deeply sampled blood TCRbeta repertoires from subjects exposed to, actively infected with, or recovered from COVID-19 were included in the dataset. Nearly every sample came with metadata listing a de-identified subject ID, COVID-19 status, age in years and sex. The prospective study material was composed of cDNA or gDNA derived from T cells, B-cell-depleted T cells, or PBMCs. The repertoires were released in a freely available public database intended as a resource for research on the immune response to SARS-CoV-2. The samples were drawn from two sources: the first 160 participants of the ongoing ImmuneRACE study, and some 1,300 subjects contributed by 6 global collaborators. Where available, HLA class I and class II types were obtained from metadata supplied by the sample provider rather than from assay-based typing. On the study overall, not on this receptor specifically: The amount of clinical and demographic metadata varied by source and participant and was provided uncurated.

TCRbeta CDR3 regions were amplified from genomic DNA using the immunoSEQ Assay, a bias-controlled multiplex PCR. Turning to the authors' computational methods: The number of nucleated cells in each sample was estimated from the amplification of reference gene primers within the assay. To quantify the absolute abundance of each unique TCRbeta CDR3 rearrangement, sequence reads were collapsed and filtered. For each sample, productive Simpson clonality was calculated as the square root of Simpson's diversity index over productive rearrangements. As stored in TCRdb, this immuneACCESS dataset retains in-frame rearrangements with V and J assigned. A fraction of the clones does not appear; measured against another copy, unresolved V genes explain less than half of the discrepancy, and the remainder lacks a known reason. The V and J calls and clone size come from that table; D and trimming were worked out from the DNA. Present in this sample are some 270,000 clones, roughly 88% of which were seen just once. 0.87% of the sample is held by the ten biggest clonotypes.

One collaborating source in Seattle enrolled patients while the patients were actively infected and followed the patients over time throughout the course of disease. The collaborating institutions used their own protocols to collect whole blood in K2EDTA tubes. Collaborator samples were shipped for TCRbeta analysis as frozen whole blood, isolated PBMCs, or DNA extracted from either sample type. Concerning this clone: Its antigen is not yet known. No base quality values were provided; no much bigger clone lies one nucleotide off.

The CDR3 contains 12 residues, cysteine and phenylalanine counted. The sequence is cut down to CDR3 DNA, 36 bases in frame from base 1. The V and J ends are trimmed by 4 bases and 3 bases, leaving 9 bases between them. According to the germline V gene, CDR1 reads SQVTM and CDR2 reads ANQGSEA. Sequences were obtained from peripheral blood. The receptor was derived from a human donor with COVID-19, enrolled during active disease. The donor label of this sample is uncertain. The rearranged segments are TRBV29-1 and TRBJ1-2, with the D gene uncertain. The CDR3: CSVGERDYGYTF. In nucleotides, the sequence is TGCAGCGTTGGGGAGAGGGACTATGGCTACACCTTC.